This record covers a single T cell receptor beta chain. This clone is classified as large (0.1 to 1%). Its antigen remains unidentified. The gene names and germline sequences given are murine. Coverage ceases 4 residues before the CDR3 finishes, and the germline J gene fills in the end. The data are from a study of CD8+ T cells in alopecia areata (dated by TCRdb to the late 2010s). Study-wide context: Female C3H/HeJ recipients, about 7-10 weeks old, were grafted with skin from C3H/HeJ donors with spontaneous alopecia (roughly 6-12 months old). In both human patients and the C3H/HeJ mouse model, the study applied high-throughput TCRbeta sequencing to look at T cell clonal expansion in alopecia areata. In humans, TCRbeta sequencing was performed on scalp tissue and on sorted CD4+ and CD8+ peripheral blood T cells from healthy controls and from patients with patchy or totalis/universalis alopecia areata. Scalp clonality was compared among normal scalp (n=4), patchy alopecia areata scalp (n=8), and alopecia totalis/universalis scalp (n=8). RNA came from the PAXgene miRNA kit for fixed scalp, the miRNeasy kit for PBMCs, and the RNeasy kit for mouse skin. immunoSEQ multiplex PCR using 35 Vbeta forward primers and 13 Jbeta reverse primers was used to amplify TCRbeta CDR3 regions. On the study overall, not on this receptor specifically: Higher clonality and more expanded CD8+ clones were observed in lesional scalp than in normal scalp, particularly in alopecia totalis/universalis, a finding suggestive of antigenic drive. Unlike mouse skin, where gammadelta T cells dominate, normal human skin contains resident alphabeta T cells that get sequenced too, which complicates analysis of the scalp TCR repertoire. Shared TCR sequences between patients were less evident than in mice, which may be partly attributable to HLA diversity in the patient population.

The library relied on the immunoSEQ multiplex PCR assay. RNA was extracted from all samples and reverse transcribed into cDNA, which served as template for TCR sequencing. First-strand cDNA was synthesized using SuperScript III with a 2:1 mix of oligo-dT and random hexamers. A synthetic immune receptor repertoire was used to gauge amplification bias, and whatever bias remained was removed computationally. Libraries were sequenced on Illumina HiSeq with 60 bp reads covering the CDR3, read from J toward V. Per the authors' processing: Raw reads were preprocessed to remove errors, and CDR3 was defined according to IMGT conventions as the region from the conserved cysteine to phenylalanine. Clonality was computed by normalizing Shannon entropy by log2 of the number of productive unique TCRs and subtracting the result from 1. Whether each scalp clone was CD4 or CD8 was inferred by checking scalp TCRbeta sequences against the CD4 and CD8 repertoires from sorted blood. TCRdb carries this immuneACCESS record with in-frame sequences only. Its versions omit some clonotypes, under half of them owing to an unresolved V gene in the studies checked, with the rest unexplained. Clone size and the V and J calls come from that table; the DNA yielded D and trimming. The sample records thousands of clones, none occurring a single time. The top ten clones comprise roughly a tenth of the sample.

The time point label for this specimen denotes: mouse skin 3 weeks after grafting. To track clonal expansion, skin biopsies were taken from mouse graft recipients at the time of grafting and again 3 and 6 weeks after grafting. The CDR1 and CDR2 encoded by the germline V gene (reference sequence) are LGHNA and YNLKQL. Cut back by 0 bases and 0 bases, the V and J ends lie 7 bases apart. Including cysteine and phenylalanine, the CDR3 has 15 amino acids. Of the CDR3's DNA, 33 bases were read; they are in frame from base 1. This clonotype originated in a C3H/HeJ mouse with alopecia areata. The MHC haplotype of this strain is H2-k. The sequenced sample was skin, obtained at week 3. Rearrangement joined TRBV5 to TRBJ2-4, with a weak D call of TRBD2 (6 bases match). The encoded CDR3 is CASSQDGGSQNTLYF. Incomplete CDR3 DNA: TGTGCCAGCAGCCAAGATGGGGGTAGTCAAAAC.